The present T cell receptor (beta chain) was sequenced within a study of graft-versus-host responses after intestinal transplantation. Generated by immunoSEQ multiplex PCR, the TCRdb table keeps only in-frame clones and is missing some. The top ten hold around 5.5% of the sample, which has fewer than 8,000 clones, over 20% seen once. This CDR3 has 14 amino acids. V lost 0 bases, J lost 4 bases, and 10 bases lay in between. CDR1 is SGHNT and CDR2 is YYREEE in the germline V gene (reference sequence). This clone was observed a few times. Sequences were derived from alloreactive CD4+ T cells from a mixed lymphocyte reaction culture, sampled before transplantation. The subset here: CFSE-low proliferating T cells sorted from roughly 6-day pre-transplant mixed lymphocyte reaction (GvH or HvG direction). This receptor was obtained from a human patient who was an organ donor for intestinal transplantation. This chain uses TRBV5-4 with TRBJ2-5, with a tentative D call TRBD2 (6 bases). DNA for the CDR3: TGTGCCAGCAGCTTGGAGGTAGCGGTAGAGACCCAGTACTTC. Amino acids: CASSLEVAVETQYF.